The 14 T cell receptor beta chains reported below all come from one sample, sequenced in a study of blood T cell repertoires in COVID-19. Using immunoSEQ multiplex PCR, the repertoire was profiled, and TCRdb retains in-frame clones only, with some absent. Of under 200,000 clones listed, roughly 93% are singletons. Sequences were obtained from peripheral blood. The receptors shown here come from a man aged 18 to 30 with COVID-19, enrolled during active disease.

The CDR3, as DNA: TGTGCCACCAGTGAATCTGGGACAGGGTTTGAAGCTTTCTTT. Amino acids: CATSESGTGFEAFF. The chain combines TRBV24-1 with TRBJ1-1; 9 bases agree with TRBD1. The CDR3 extends over 14 amino acids. Germline CDR1 and CDR2: KGHDR and SFDVKD. V lost 4 bases and J lost 7; bases outside the gene matches: 6.

The chain recombines TRBV18 with TRBJ2-7; a weak D match, TRBD1 (6 bases). Trimming removed 2 bases at V and 0 bases at J, with 8 bases between. From germline, CDR1 is KGHSH and CDR2 LQKENI. The CDR3 contains 14 residues. As DNA, the CDR3 is TGTGCCAGCTCACCAGGGGACAACTCCTACGAGCAGTACTTC. As protein: CASSPGDNSYEQYF.

The chain couples TRBV4-3 to TRBJ2-7; 8 bases agree with TRBD2. J gave up 3 bases and V 0 bases, and 7 bases lay outside the gene matches. The length of the CDR3 is 16 residues. The V gene's germline CDR1 is LGHNA and CDR2 YSLEER. CDR3 in amino acids: CASSQDRLAGLYEQYF. The CDR3, as DNA: TGCGCCAGCAGCCAAGATCGGCTAGCGGGTCTCTACGAGCAGTACTTC.

The chain couples TRBV18 to TRBJ2-7, with TRBD2 matching over 13 bases. Germline CDR1 is KGHSH and CDR2 is LQKENI. V was clipped by 3 bases and J by 4 bases; unmatched bases: 3. This CDR3 spans 15 amino acids. CDR3 region: CASSPGTSGTYEQYF. The CDR3 nucleotides read TGTGCCAGCTCACCCGGGACTAGCGGGACATACGAGCAGTACTTC.

The count of this clone is one. A read error may account for a junction end that differs from germline. J is TRBJ1-4 and V is TRBV28; 7 bases are a match to TRBD1. Per germline, CDR1 MDHEN and CDR2 SYDVKM. The CDR3 has 13 residues. This CDR3 reads CASRDRTQEKLLF. The CDR3 region has the DNA TGTGCCAGTCGGGACAGAACACAAGAAAAACTGCTTTTT. The full variable domain, its missing parts supplied by reference TRBV28 and TRBJ1-4, is DVKVTQSSRYLVKRTGEKVFLECVQDMDHENMFWYRQDPGLGLRLIYFSYDVKMKEKGDIPEGYSVSREKKERFSLILESASTNQTSMYLCASRDRTQEKLLFGSGTQLSVL.

The V gene is TRBV27, the J gene TRBJ2-4, with 8 bases that match TRBD1. The CDR3 extends over 14 amino acids. Germline CDR1 reads MNHEY; CDR2 reads SMNVEV (reference sequence). V shed 5 bases and J 5 bases; nucleotides not matched to a gene: 5. The CDR3 reads CASSLRGRENIQYF. The DNA for the CDR3 is TGTGCCAGCAGTCTCAGGGGGCGTGAAAACATTCAGTACTTC.

The chain links TRBV9 to TRBJ2-1; the D is unclear. This CDR3 contains 14 residues. Germline CDR1 is SGDLS and CDR2 is YYNGEE. The ends were cut back, 0 bases at V and 2 bases at J, with 6 bases in the middle. CDR3 loop: CASSVAVTYNEQFF. In DNA, the CDR3 is TGTGCCAGCAGCGTAGCAGTCACCTACAATGAGCAGTTCTTC.

The CDR3 loop reads CASSWGQGTVEQYF. Here the CDR3 DNA reads TGTGCCAGCAGCTGGGGACAGGGTACGGTCGAGCAGTACTTC. The rearrangement links TRBV5-4 to TRBJ2-7; TRBD1 agrees at 9 bases. This CDR3 region has 14 residues. V was pared by 3 bases and J by 6 bases, with 7 bases of the junction left unmatched. Germline V gene data show CDR1 as SGHNT and CDR2 as YYREEE (reference sequence).

The chain joins TRBV7-2 to TRBJ2-7; 8 bases agree with TRBD2. The trim removed 1 base at V and 6 bases at J, leaving 11 bases unmatched. The germline V gene has CDR1 SGHTA and CDR2 FQGNSA. This CDR3 region has 16 residues. CDR3 sequence (DNA): TGTGCCAGCAGCTTAGATTCCGCGGGAGGCAATCTCGAGCAGTACTTC. It translates to CASSLDSAGGNLEQYF. Supplemented by reference TRBV7-2 and TRBJ2-7, the full variable domain reads GAGVSQSPSNKVTEKGKDVELRCDPISGHTALYWYRQSLGQGLEFLIYFQGNSAPDKSGLPSDRFSAERTGGSVSTLTIQRTQQEDSAVYLCASSLDSAGGNLEQYFGPGTRLTVT.

The chain has TRBV4-1 and TRBJ1-2, with a weak D call TRBD1 (5 bases). The CDR3 runs 16 residues. In germline, CDR1 is MGHRA, CDR2 YSYEKL. Trimming cost V 3 bases and J 4 bases, with 18 bases left between them. CDR3 residues: CASSQRQAGSTYGYTF. DNA for the CDR3: TGCGCCAGCAGCCAGCGGCAGGCAGGGTCAACCTATGGCTACACCTTC.

The chain's CDR3 is CASRGSSGGYNEQFF. In nucleotides, the CDR3 is TGTGCCAGCAGAGGATCTAGCGGGGGTTACAATGAGCAGTTCTTC. The chain recombines TRBV3-1 (or the pseudogene TRBV3-2) with TRBJ2-1; 10 bases fit TRBD2. V lost 6 bases to trimming and J lost 4 bases; unmatched junction nucleotides: 6. The germline CDR1 and CDR2 sequences are LGHDT and YNNKEL (reference sequence). The CDR3 consists of 15 residues.

This rearrangement joins TRBV5-4 to TRBJ2-2; TRBD1 is a possible D gene (5 bases). The V gene lost 0 bases and the J gene lost 1 base, with 7 bases spanning the gap. This CDR3 has 15 residues. The germline V gene has CDR1 SGHNT and CDR2 YYREEE (reference sequence). The CDR3 nucleotides are TGTGCCAGCAGCTTGGTGGGGCGGAACACCGGGGAGCTGTTTTTT. This encodes CASSLVGRNTGELFF.

This sequence joins TRBV24-1 and TRBJ1-2; no definite D call. This CDR3 contains 12 residues. Per the germline V gene, CDR1 is KGHDR and CDR2 is SFDVKD. Trimming stripped 4 bases from V and 6 bases from J, with 8 bases between. The CDR3: CATSDPADGYTF. The CDR3 DNA reads as TGTGCCACCAGTGACCCGGCGGATGGCTACACCTTC.

This chain connects TRBV7-2 to TRBJ1-6; maybe TRBD1 (6 bases). Germline-derived CDR1 and CDR2 are SGHTA and FQGNSA. The V end lost 5 bases, the J end lost 8 bases, and 16 bases lay between the germline ends. The CDR3 is made up of 15 amino acids. The CDR3 bases are TGTGCCAGCAGCGCGAGGGTTGGGGGCGATTCACCCCTCCACTTT. Amino acid sequence: CASSARVGGDSPLHF.